The 27 T cell receptor beta chains reported below all come from one sample, sequenced in a study of T cells in Graves' hyperthyroidism and ophthalmopathy. Amplified regions were TCR beta CDR3 sequences from RNA transcripts. TCR CDR3 underwent first-round RT-PCR with the HTBI primer set. TCRdb ran MiXCR on the multiplex PCR reads and lists one entry per CDR3 protein. The sample has hundreds of thousands of distinct CDR3 sequences, around 20% seen once. The material sequenced was blood. The receptors derive from a man aged 35-49 years with Graves' ophthalmopathy.

About this clonotype: A read error is possible here, since a much larger clone lies one base away. The gene calls are TRBV7-3 and TRBJ2-5; 9 nucleotides agree with TRBD2. The CDR3 is 19 amino acids. CDR1 is SGHTA and CDR2 is FQGTGA in the germline V gene. The CDR3 loop is CASSLASSGSGGFQEAQYF. CDR3 in DNA: TGTGCCAGCAGCTTAGCGAGTAGCGGGAGTGGGGGTTTCCAAGAGGCCCAGTACTTC.

This clonotype was recorded many times. The rearrangement joins TRBV18 to TRBJ2-1, with a weak D call TRBD2 (7 bases). The CDR3 spans 17 residues. Germline-derived CDR1 and CDR2 are KGHSH and LQKENI. Trimming removed 0 bases from V and 3 bases from J, with 15 bases in between. The CDR3 nucleotides are TGTGCCAGCTCACCACCGAGGGGGGGGCTTGTCTACAATGAGCAGTTCTTC. It encodes CASSPPRGGLVYNEQFF.

This clonotype was observed a handful of times. This CDR3 is CAWSPRQLIGYGYTF. The CDR3 DNA reads TGTGCCTGGAGTCCACGACAATTAATCGGCTATGGCTACACCTTC. The chain links TRBV30 to TRBJ1-2; D is ambiguous. V gave up 2 bases and J gave up 4 bases, with 17 bases separating them. This CDR3 has 15 amino acids. CDR1 GTSNPN and CDR2 SVGIG come from the germline V gene (reference sequence). Drawing the rest from reference TRBV30 and TRBJ1-2, the complete variable domain is SQTIHQWPATLVQPVGSPLSLECTVEGTSNPNLYWYRQAAGRGLQLLFYSVGIGQISSEVPQNLSASRPQDRQFILSSKKLLLSDSGFYLCAWSPRQLIGYGYTFGSGTRLTVV.

The chain combines TRBV5-1 with TRBJ2-3, with unresolved D. Trimming took off 4 bases at V and 1 base at J, with 13 bases between the two ends. The CDR3 totals 15 residues. Germline assignment: CDR1 SGHRS and CDR2 YFSETQ. The DNA of the CDR3 is TGCGCCAGCAGCACCGACGGTTATCGCACAGATACGCAGTATTTT. Its translation: CASSTDGYRTDTQYF.

This clonotype was seen only a few times. One end of the junction fails to match germline, which may point to a read error. The genes are TRBV10-3 and TRBJ2-3; tentatively, D is TRBD1 or TRBD2 (5 bases each). Germline values: CDR1 ENHRY, CDR2 SYGVKD. The CDR3 loop spans 14 amino acids. In DNA, the CDR3 is TGTGCCATCAAGGGGACCGACAGCATAGATACGCAGTATTTT. Translated, it gives CAIKGTDSIDTQYF.

V usage is TRBV7-9 and J usage is TRBJ1-6; possibly TRBD1 for D (6 bases). The CDR3 spans 15 residues. Per germline, CDR1 SEHNR and CDR2 FQNEAQ (reference sequence). The germline V and J ends were trimmed by 4 bases and 9 bases, with 16 bases remaining between them. The chain's CDR3 is CASSSGGASFSPLHF. The CDR3 DNA reads TGTGCCAGCAGCTCCGGGGGGGCCTCTTTTTCACCCCTCCACTTT.

In this sample, this clonotype turned up many times. V is TRBV11-2 and J is TRBJ2-1, with D perhaps TRBD1 (6 bases). The germline V gene has CDR1 SGHAT and CDR2 FQNNGV. V lost 7 bases and J lost 7, with 17 bases in between. The length of the CDR3 is 14 residues. The CDR3 sequence: CASKGADSWNEQFF. The CDR3 nucleotides are TGTGCCAGCAAAGGAGCGGACAGCTGGAATGAGCAGTTCTTC.

The chain couples TRBV12-3 or TRBV12-4 to TRBJ2-1, with no clear D. V lost 5 bases, J lost 8 bases, and 16 bases lay in between. This CDR3 comprises 14 residues. CDR3 region: CASSLWARLYEQFF. CDR3 DNA: TGTGCCAGCAGTCTGTGGGCGCGCTTATATGAGCAGTTCTTC.

The CDR3 sequence: CASSSGWNQPQHF. The CDR3 nucleotides are TGTGCCAGCAGCTCAGGCTGGAATCAGCCCCAGCATTTT. V gene TRBV7-2 combines with J gene TRBJ1-5; D is ambiguous. Germline-derived CDR1 and CDR2 are SGHTA and FQGNSA. V gave up 4 bases and J gave up 4 bases, with 8 bases separating them. This CDR3 contains 13 residues.

The chain employs TRBV6-2 or TRBV6-3 and TRBJ1-1, with D possibly being TRBD1 (5 bases). This CDR3 region has 13 residues. Germline lookup yields CDR1 MNHEY and CDR2 SVGEGT. V was pared by 4 bases and J by 4 bases, with 10 bases between. CDR3 in DNA: TGTGCCAGCAGTTCCGGGGCAGGCACTGAAGCTTTCTTT. It is translated as CASSSGAGTEAFF.

The V call is TRBV29-1, the J call TRBJ2-1; 11 positions match TRBD2. Germline V gene lookup returns CDR1 SQVTM and CDR2 ANQGSEA. There are 13 residues in the CDR3. V dropped 6 bases and J dropped 9; count of bases not matched to a gene: 7. CDR3 DNA: TGCAGCGTGACTAGCGGGGTTTCCGGTGAGCAGTTCTTC. It encodes CSVTSGVSGEQFF.

This clonotype was picked up many times. This chain connects TRBV28 to TRBJ2-3; D may be TRBD2 (6 bases). Trimming shortened V by 7 bases and J by 0 bases, and 11 bases separated the two germline ends. The CDR3 is 14 amino acids. Germline V CDR1 and CDR2: MDHEN, SYDVKM. CDR3 loop: CASTGGTSTDTQYF. CDR3 in DNA: TGTGCCAGCACTGGCGGGACCAGCACAGATACGCAGTATTTT. The full variable domain, rest sourced from reference TRBV28 and TRBJ2-3, is DVKVTQSSRYLVKRTGEKVFLECVQDMDHENMFWYRQDPGLGLRLIYFSYDVKMKEKGDIPEGYSVSREKKERFSLILESASTNQTSMYLCASTGGTSTDTQYFGPGTRLTVL.

The rearrangement uses TRBV7-6 and TRBJ2-7; perhaps TRBD2 as D (6 bases). Germline values: CDR1 SGHVS, CDR2 FNYEAQ. Between the trimmed V and J ends, which lost 5 bases and 0 bases, there was a span of 17 bases. CDR3 length: 16 amino acids. CDR3 in DNA: TGTGCCAGCAGCCCTATAGGTGGAGGGTCCTCCTACGAGCAGTACTTC. Translating gives CASSPIGGGSSYEQYF.

The rearrangement links TRBV6-1 to TRBJ2-3; D remains unclear. The V and J ends lost 10 bases and 0 bases respectively, with 11 bases between them. The CDR3 extends over 13 amino acids. Looked up from germline, CDR1 is MNHNS and CDR2 is SASEGT. This chain's CDR3 is CATRKGSTDTQYF. DNA of the CDR3: TGTGCCACCAGGAAAGGGAGCACAGATACGCAGTATTTT.

The sample holds many counts of this clonotype. V gene TRBV20-1 combines with J gene TRBJ2-3; 9 bases fit TRBD2. The CDR3 has 14 amino acids. The V gene's germline CDR1 is DFQATT and CDR2 SNEGSKA (reference sequence). V trimming: 4 bases; J trimming: 5 bases; junction bases outside the gene matches: 7. The CDR3 DNA is TGCAGTGCTAAGAGCGGGGGGACGATAGATACGCAGTATTTT. Its translation: CSAKSGGTIDTQYF.

J is TRBJ2-1 and V is TRBV11-3; 7 bases agree with TRBD1. Trimming took 5 bases from V and 2 from J; bases not matched to a gene: 9. This CDR3 is built from 16 residues. The germline V gene encodes CDR1 SGHNT and CDR2 YENEEA. CDR3 region: CASSPEGTVAYNEQFF. The CDR3 nucleotides read TGTGCCAGCAGCCCAGAAGGGACAGTCGCCTACAATGAGCAGTTCTTC.

This clonotype appeared many times. The V call is TRBV3-1, the J call TRBJ2-2, with D tentatively TRBD1 (6 bases). The CDR3 runs to 16 residues. Germline V gene lookup returns CDR1 LGHDT and CDR2 YNNKEL (reference sequence). V dropped 5 bases and J dropped 0 bases, with 13 bases sitting between them. The CDR3 sequence: CASSALDSPNTGELFF. The CDR3, as DNA: TGTGCCAGCAGCGCTCTGGACAGCCCGAACACCGGGGAGCTGTTTTTT.

In this sample, this clonotype turned up many times. This chain joins TRBV6-2 or TRBV6-3 and TRBJ1-1, with TRBD1 matching over 8 bases. The junction had 1 base not matched to a gene; V was cut back by 4 bases and J by 3 bases. The CDR3 contains 13 residues. Per germline, CDR1 MNHEY and CDR2 SVGEGT. In DNA, the CDR3 is TGTGCCAGCAGTTCACAGGGGGACACTGAAGCTTTCTTT. Translated: CASSSQGDTEAFF.

Ten or more counts support this clonotype. The chain carries TRBV7-8 and TRBJ1-2; D not certain. From germline, CDR1 is SGHVS and CDR2 FQNEAQ. This CDR3 has 13 amino acids. Deletions cut 6 bases from V and 2 bases from J, with 10 bases between. This chain's CDR3 is CASSPTENYGYTF. Written as DNA, the CDR3 is TGTGCCAGCAGTCCCACAGAAAACTATGGCTACACCTTC.

V is TRBV5-1 and J is TRBJ1-6; 7 bases are shared with TRBD1. The CDR3 runs 14 residues. Germline V gene data show CDR1 as SGHRS and CDR2 as YFSETQ. Trimming cost V 4 bases and J 5 bases; bases outside gene matches: 3. The CDR3 protein is CASSHGTDNSPLHF. CDR3 bases: TGCGCCAGCAGCCACGGGACAGATAATTCACCCCTCCACTTT. Variable domain in full (rest from reference TRBV5-1 and TRBJ1-6): KAGVTQTPRYLIKTRGQQVTLSCSPISGHRSVSWYQQTPGQGLQFLFEYFSETQRNKGNFPGRFSGRQFSNSRSEMNVSTLELGDSALYLCASSHGTDNSPLHFGNGTRLTVT.

The V gene is TRBV19, the J gene TRBJ2-2; 7 bases fit TRBD1. This CDR3 spans 15 amino acids. Germline values: CDR1 LNHDA, CDR2 SQIVND (reference sequence). J gave up 8 bases and V 7 bases, and 13 bases lay outside the gene matches. The CDR3 is CASTSGQVGIGELFF. CDR3 coding DNA: TGTGCCAGTACCTCAGGACAGGTGGGCATAGGGGAGCTGTTTTTT.

V gene TRBV4-1 combines with J gene TRBJ2-5, with D tentatively TRBD2 (5 bases). The germline V and J ends were trimmed by 3 bases and 3 bases, with 14 bases remaining between them. The CDR3 has 15 residues. Germline CDR1 and CDR2: MGHRA and YSYEKL. The DNA of the CDR3 is TGCGCCAGCAGCCAGGTCCGGGCGAGGGAAGAGACCCAGTACTTC. Its protein is CASSQVRAREETQYF.

This clonotype was observed at least ten times. The V gene is TRBV3-1, the J gene TRBJ1-1; the D gene is possibly TRBD1 (5 bases). Trimming took off 1 base at V and 4 bases at J, with 10 bases between the two ends. There are 14 residues in the CDR3. Germline CDR1 LGHDT, CDR2 YNNKEL (reference sequence). CDR3 in DNA: TGTGCCAGCAGCCAAGTCTCCGGGGCCACTGAAGCTTTCTTT. It encodes CASSQVSGATEAFF.

This clonotype was recorded a few times. This chain links TRBV5-1 with TRBJ2-1, with D possibly being TRBD2 (6 bases). The germline V gene encodes CDR1 SGHRS and CDR2 YFSETQ. The CDR3 is made up of 14 amino acids. V dropped 3 bases and J dropped 7 bases, with 14 bases sitting between them. Written as DNA, the CDR3 is TGCGCCAGCAGCTCGGACTACTTCTCAAATGAGCAGTTCTTC. Translating it yields CASSSDYFSNEQFF.

This sequence joins TRBV6-4 and TRBJ1-2; 9 bases map to TRBD1. V gave up 9 bases and J gave up 3 bases; unmatched junction bases: 5. Germline V lookup: CDR1 MRHNA, CDR2 SNTAGT. CDR3 size: 13 residues. The CDR3 region is CARQGALDYGYTF. For the CDR3, the DNA is TGTGCCAGACAGGGGGCTCTTGACTATGGCTACACCTTC.

The rearrangement uses TRBV7-6 and TRBJ2-7; D possibly corresponds to TRBD2 (6 bases). Germline loops: CDR1 SGHVS, CDR2 FNYEAQ. Deletions cut 3 bases from V and 6 bases from J, with 15 bases between. The CDR3 extends over 14 amino acids. CDR3: CASSFAGLGGEQYF. In DNA form, the CDR3 reads TGTGCCAGCAGCTTTGCTGGTTTGGGGGGCGAGCAGTACTTC.

The chain uses TRBV12-3 or TRBV12-4 and TRBJ1-1, with D possibly TRBD1 on 6 matching bases. Trimming took off 10 bases at V and 1 base at J, with 13 bases between the two ends. The CDR3 runs to 13 residues. The CDR3 here is CATVTGGNTEAFF. The CDR3 nucleotides are TGTGCCACCGTGACAGGAGGGAACACTGAAGCTTTCTTT.